This note documents a single TCR beta chain sequence. The antigen is unknown. With molecular barcodes, quantitative 5'-RACE was used to make the TCR beta libraries. Each CDR3 protein is one row after TCRdb ran MiXCR on the 5' RACE reads. Among about 500,000 distinct CDR3 sequences listed, over 9.5% were seen once. The CDR3 spans 16 residues. The V segment lost 2 bases and the J segment 5 bases; nucleotides outside the gene matches: 4. CDR1 SGHAT and CDR2 FQNNGV come from the germline V gene. The sample is drawn from a study of CD8 T cells in ankylosing spondylitis. The study's findings and limits: Reportedly, significant enrichment of disease-linked clones occurred in matched ankylosing spondylitis synovial fluid. Both synovial fluid and blood in reactive arthritis had previously been reported to carry some motif variants. Apparently characteristic of ankylosing spondylitis blood was a TCR beta motif (eight highly homologous variants). Disease-linked clones, CD8+, were relatively rare in peripheral blood.

The sample consisted of blood, either unsorted or a sorted T cell fraction (not recorded which). The rearrangement uses TRBV11-2 and TRBJ2-2; TRBD2 matches 11 bases. This sequence was found in a male donor with ankylosing spondylitis. CDR3 in DNA: TGTGCCAGCAGCTTACCTAGCGGGAGGTGGACCGGGGAGCTGTTTTTT. Amino acids: CASSLPSGRWTGELFF.